Each of the 19 T cell receptor beta chains below was sequenced from the same sample in a study of patients and donors after allogeneic stem cell transplantation (dated by TCRdb to the early 2020s). The method was RT-PCR. This sample was sequenced with a NextSeq 550. TCRdb reanalyzed the raw reads on its own, using fastp at Q25 for trimming and MiXCR for clone calling, and kept in-frame beta chains. Each CDR3 protein gets just one entry, which takes the most common genes and DNA from the rows behind it. Recorded for this sample are under 200,000 distinct CDR3 sequences; 25% to 35% of them occurred a single time. The leading ten clones occupy 3.2% of the sample. The material sequenced was blood, either unsorted or a sorted T cell fraction (not recorded which). These receptors originate from a human donor who was either an allogeneic HSCT recipient or a stem cell or donor lymphocyte infusion donor (not recorded which). It is not recorded whose cells these are; they may come from a transplant donor.

The chain is built from TRBV5-1 and TRBJ2-1, with TRBD2 identical over 8 bases. V gave up 1 base and J gave up 6 bases; unmatched junction bases: 3. This CDR3 comprises 14 residues. CDR1 and CDR2 from the germline V gene are SGHRS and YFSETQ. DNA for the CDR3: TGCGCCAGCAGCTTGTACGGGAGGGCCAATGAGCAGTTCTTC. It translates to CASSLYGRANEQFF.

The chain recombines TRBV12-3 or TRBV12-4 with TRBJ2-1, with TRBD2 matching over 8 bases. The CDR3 totals 14 residues. V gave up 4 bases and J gave up 7 bases; unmatched junction bases: 6. The CDR3, as DNA: TGTGCCAGCAGTTCTCGGGAGGGCCTGAATGAGCAGTTCTTC. This codes for CASSSREGLNEQFF.

The chain combines TRBV20-1 with TRBJ1-2; D ambiguous. The CDR3 totals 11 residues. V was shortened by 2 bases and J by 2 bases, with 3 bases between the two germline ends. Per the germline V gene, CDR1 is DFQATT and CDR2 is SNEGSKA (reference sequence). CDR3 protein: CSARYNYGYTF. The CDR3 region has the DNA TGCAGTGCTAGATACAACTATGGCTACACCTTC.

This rearrangement joins TRBV5-1 to TRBJ2-1, with a tentative D call TRBD2 (6 bases). Trimming took 1 base from V and 3 from J, leaving 14 bases between them. The CDR3 length is 16 residues. Germline lookup yields CDR1 SGHRS and CDR2 YFSETQ. The CDR3 loop is CASSLYGAGLYNEQFF. DNA for the CDR3: TGCGCCAGCAGCTTGTACGGAGCGGGCCTCTACAATGAGCAGTTCTTC.

CDR3 sequence reads: CASSIEEGSYGYTF. CDR3 nucleotides: TGTGCCAGTAGTATAGAGGAGGGGAGCTATGGCTACACCTTC. V gene TRBV19 combines with J gene TRBJ1-2, with D tentatively TRBD1 (5 bases). The CDR3 length is 14 residues. The V and J ends lost 0 bases and 4 bases respectively, with 9 bases between them. Per the germline V gene, CDR1 is LNHDA and CDR2 is SQIVND (reference sequence).

The chain has TRBV29-1 and TRBJ2-1; D is possibly TRBD2 (5 bases). Trimming took 4 bases from V and 5 from J, leaving 15 bases between them. The CDR3 has 14 amino acids. The V gene's germline CDR1 is SQVTM and CDR2 ANQGSEA. For the CDR3, the DNA is TGCAGCGTTGCGGCAGGACTCGATGACAATGAGCAGTTCTTC. Its protein product is CSVAAGLDDNEQFF.

This clonotype appeared a few times. The genes are TRBV7-2 and TRBJ1-4; 9 bases match TRBD1. The CDR3 has 15 residues. V lost 5 bases and J lost 7; bases outside the gene matches: 8. Germline V CDR1 and CDR2: SGHTA, FQGNSA. The CDR3, as DNA: TGTGCCAGCAGCCCCCAGACAGGGGGGTCTGAAAAACTGTTTTTT. This sequence encodes CASSPQTGGSEKLFF. Full variable domain (remainder filled in from reference TRBV7-2 and TRBJ1-4): GAGVSQSPSNKVTEKGKDVELRCDPISGHTALYWYRQSLGQGLEFLIYFQGNSAPDKSGLPSDRFSAERTGGSVSTLTIQRTQQEDSAVYLCASSPQTGGSEKLFFGSGTQLSVL.

This clonotype was recorded a few times. The genes are TRBV7-2 and TRBJ2-1; a weak D match, TRBD2 (6 bases). Germline loops: CDR1 SGHTA, CDR2 FQGNSA. Between the trimmed V and J ends, which lost 7 bases and 3 bases, there was a span of 13 bases. This CDR3 has 14 residues. The chain's CDR3 is CASNSGRDYNEQFF. The CDR3 nucleotides read TGTGCCAGCAATAGCGGAAGGGACTACAATGAGCAGTTCTTC.

The CDR3 bases are TGCGCCAGCAGCCAAGTCTTAGCACCCAACTACGAGCAGTTCTTC. Translation gives CASSQVLAPNYEQFF. The rearrangement links TRBV4-3 to TRBJ2-7; D is unclear. Gene TRBJ2-1 matches the end of the DNA better, so the J call may be wrong. The CDR3 loop spans 15 amino acids. CDR1 LGHNA and CDR2 YSLEER come from the germline V gene.

The sample holds a few counts of this clonotype. The chain recombines TRBV7-2 with TRBJ1-5; D is unclear. Deletions cut 1 base from V and 5 bases from J, with 15 bases between. Germline V gene data show CDR1 as SGHTA and CDR2 as FQGNSA. This CDR3 has 16 residues. In DNA, the CDR3 is TGTGCCAGCAGCTTAGGCCCTTATAAAACAGATCAGCCCCAGCATTTT. It translates to CASSLGPYKTDQPQHF.

The table lists this clonotype with a few counts. The chain joins TRBV21-1 to TRBJ2-7; the DNA was not compared with TRBD2, the D call given in the table. TRBV21-1 represents a pseudogene. The CDR3 totals 15 residues. The CDR3 spells CASSKSGSVTYEQYF. In DNA form, the CDR3 reads TGTGCCAGCAGCAAAAGCGGGAGCGTTACCTACGAGCAGTACTTC.

In this sample, this clonotype turned up many times. V and J are TRBV9 and TRBJ1-6; D remains ambiguous. The V end was cut by 0 bases, the J end by 5 bases, with 15 bases between. This CDR3 is built from 17 residues. The germline V gene encodes CDR1 SGDLS and CDR2 YYNGEE. Here the CDR3 DNA reads TGTGCCAGCAGCGTAGGAGTGTCAGGCGGGAATAATTCACCCCTCCACTTT. It specifies CASSVGVSGGNNSPLHF.

Many counts were recorded for this clonotype. The chain links TRBV6-2 or TRBV6-3 to TRBJ1-5, with 9 positions matching TRBD1. The germline V gene has CDR1 MNHEY and CDR2 SVGEGT. Losses at the gene ends were 5 bases for V and 5 bases for J; bases not matched to a gene: 7. The CDR3 consists of 15 residues. The CDR3 sequence is CASSLRDRADQPQHF. The CDR3 DNA follows: TGTGCCAGCAGTCTCCGGGACAGGGCCGATCAGCCCCAGCATTTT.

This clonotype came up many times. The V gene is TRBV12-3 or TRBV12-4, the J gene TRBJ1-5; 8 nucleotides line up with TRBD1. The CDR3 runs 15 residues. V dropped 6 bases and J dropped 4; count of bases not matched to a gene: 8. In nucleotides, the CDR3 is TGTGCCAGCAGCCTACGGAGACAGGGGAATCAGCCCCAGCATTTT. This sequence encodes CASSLRRQGNQPQHF.

The V call is TRBV12-3 or TRBV12-4, the J call TRBJ2-1; 10 bases are a match to TRBD2. The CDR3 length is 18 residues. V shed 3 bases and J 9 bases; nucleotides not matched to a gene: 17. CDR3 in DNA: TGTGCCAGCAGTTTTAAAATCCTAGCGGGAGTTGGTGTGGGTGAGCAGTTCTTC. This translates into CASSFKILAGVGVGEQFF.

The rearrangement uses TRBV5-1 and TRBJ2-1; TRBD2 might be the D (5 bases). The CDR3 consists of 15 residues. Germline assignment: CDR1 SGHRS and CDR2 YFSETQ. Trimming cost V 4 bases and J 8 bases, with 19 bases left between them. CDR3 loop: CASSIRPTEGDEQFF. The DNA of the CDR3 is TGCGCCAGCAGCATCAGACCAACAGAGGGCGATGAGCAGTTCTTC. The whole variable domain, remainder taken from reference TRBV5-1 and TRBJ2-1, is KAGVTQTPRYLIKTRGQQVTLSCSPISGHRSVSWYQQTPGQGLQFLFEYFSETQRNKGNFPGRFSGRQFSNSRSEMNVSTLELGDSALYLCASSIRPTEGDEQFFGPGTRLTVL.

This clonotype was counted a few times. V usage is TRBV29-1 and J usage is TRBJ2-5, with TRBD2 matching 7 bases. The V and J ends lost 3 bases and 8 bases, in that order; junction bases with no gene match: 6. The CDR3 has 12 amino acids. CDR1 and CDR2 (germline): SQVTM, ANQGSEA. Here the CDR3 reads CSVETSGVTQYF. CDR3 bases: TGCAGCGTTGAGACAAGCGGGGTAACCCAGTACTTC.

CDR3 loop: CATSRGVAKNIQYF. The CDR3 DNA reads TGTGCCACCAGCAGGGGGGTAGCCAAAAACATTCAGTACTTC. The chain couples TRBV15 to TRBJ2-4; D tentatively fits TRBD1 or TRBD2 (5 bases each). This CDR3 region has 14 residues. The germline V and J ends were trimmed by 3 bases and 0 bases, with 6 bases remaining between them. Germline assignment: CDR1 LNHNV and CDR2 YYDKDF (reference sequence). Filled out from reference TRBV15 and TRBJ2-4, the complete variable domain reads DAMVIQNPRYQVTQFGKPVTLSCSQTLNHNVMYWYQQKSSQAPKLLFHYYDKDFNNEADTPDNFQSRRPNTSFCFLDIRSPGLGDTAMYLCATSRGVAKNIQYFGAGTRLSVL.

Comments on this clonotype: This CDR3 is missing its conserved last phenylalanine or tryptophan, likely due to a read error. This chain joins TRBV6-5 and TRBJ1-1; D call uncertain. CDR1 and CDR2 (germline): MNHEY, SVGAGI. V was cut by 5 bases and J by 4 bases, with 8 bases left in between. This CDR3 is built from 12 residues. In DNA, the CDR3 is TGTGCCAGCAGTACTAGTGGCACTGAAGCTTTCTTA. Translated, it gives CASSTSGTEAFL.